Following are 5 T cell receptor beta chains from one sample sequenced in a study of cytomegalovirus exposure and HLA in healthy donors. Here immunoSEQ multiplex PCR was the method, and the copy in TCRdb shows in-frame clones only, minus some. Here the sample spans about 220,000 clones, approximately 88% being singletons. The material sequenced was PBMCs. These receptors originate from a woman aged 25 to 45 in good health and CMV-seropositive.

The V gene is TRBV5-5, the J gene TRBJ1-4; weak D call: TRBD1 (5 bases). CDR1 and CDR2 from the germline V gene are SGHKS and YYEKEE (reference sequence). The V end lost 7 bases, the J end lost 7 bases, and 14 bases lay between the germline ends. The CDR3 sequence is 13 residues long. The CDR3: CASADRGGEKLFF. The CDR3 DNA sequence: TGTGCCAGCGCAGATCGGGGGGGTGAAAAACTGTTTTTT.

A word on this clone: At the DNA level, this CDR3 is encoded by other sequences in the same sample as well. The rearrangement links TRBV5-1 to TRBJ2-7; 11 positions agree with TRBD2. V lost 4 bases to trimming and J lost 0 bases; unmatched junction nucleotides: 3. The CDR3 spans 15 residues. CDR1 is SGHRS and CDR2 is YFSETQ in the germline V gene. CDR3 sequence: CASSLGTSGSYEQYF. Written as DNA, the CDR3 is TGCGCCAGCAGCCTAGGGACTAGCGGCTCCTACGAGCAGTACTTC.

The chain has TRBV4-1 and TRBJ1-2; 12 positions match TRBD1. Germline V gene sequence: CDR1 MGHRA, CDR2 YSYEKL. Trimming took 0 bases from V and 8 from J; bases not matched to a gene: 7. This CDR3 has 16 residues. The CDR3: CASSQDEGQGADGYTF. The CDR3 DNA follows: TGCGCCAGCAGCCAAGATGAGGGACAGGGGGCTGACGGCTACACCTTC.

This chain uses TRBV27 with TRBJ2-1; D is possibly TRBD2 (6 bases). V dropped 2 bases and J dropped 9 bases, with 8 bases sitting between them. The CDR3 extends over 12 amino acids. From germline, CDR1 is MNHEY and CDR2 SMNVEV (reference sequence). The CDR3 sequence: CASSLVGGEQFF. CDR3 nucleotide sequence: TGTGCCAGCAGTTTAGTGGGGGGTGAGCAGTTCTTC.

Here the CDR3 DNA reads TGTGCCAGCAGCTTTTTATCTAGCGGCTCCTACGAGCAGTACTTC. Translating gives CASSFLSSGSYEQYF. The chain recombines TRBV11-2 with TRBJ2-7, with 7 bases that match TRBD2. Trimming cost V 3 bases and J 0 bases; bases outside gene matches: 5. Germline V gene lookup returns CDR1 SGHAT and CDR2 FQNNGV. This CDR3 is built from 15 residues.